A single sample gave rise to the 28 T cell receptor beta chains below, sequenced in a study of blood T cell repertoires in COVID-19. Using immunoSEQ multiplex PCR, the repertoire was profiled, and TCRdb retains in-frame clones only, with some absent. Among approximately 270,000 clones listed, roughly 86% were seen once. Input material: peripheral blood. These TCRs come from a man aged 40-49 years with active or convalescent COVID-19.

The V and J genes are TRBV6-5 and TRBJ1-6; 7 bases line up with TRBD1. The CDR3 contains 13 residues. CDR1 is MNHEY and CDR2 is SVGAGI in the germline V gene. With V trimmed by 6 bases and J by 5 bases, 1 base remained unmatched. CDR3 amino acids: CASRGQNNSPLHF. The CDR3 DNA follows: TGTGCCAGCAGGGGACAGAATAATTCACCCCTCCACTTT.

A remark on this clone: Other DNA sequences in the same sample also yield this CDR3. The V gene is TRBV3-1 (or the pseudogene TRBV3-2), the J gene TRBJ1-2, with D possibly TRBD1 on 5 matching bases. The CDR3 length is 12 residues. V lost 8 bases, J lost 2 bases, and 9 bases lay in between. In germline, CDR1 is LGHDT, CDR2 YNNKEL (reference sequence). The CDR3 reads CASGRGNYGYTF. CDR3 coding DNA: TGTGCCAGCGGACGGGGGAACTATGGCTACACCTTC.

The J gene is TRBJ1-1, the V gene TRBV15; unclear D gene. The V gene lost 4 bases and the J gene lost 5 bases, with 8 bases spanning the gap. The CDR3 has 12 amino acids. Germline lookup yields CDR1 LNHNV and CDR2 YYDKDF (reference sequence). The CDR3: CATSIPGTEAFF. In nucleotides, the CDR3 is TGTGCCACCAGCATTCCGGGGACTGAAGCTTTCTTT.

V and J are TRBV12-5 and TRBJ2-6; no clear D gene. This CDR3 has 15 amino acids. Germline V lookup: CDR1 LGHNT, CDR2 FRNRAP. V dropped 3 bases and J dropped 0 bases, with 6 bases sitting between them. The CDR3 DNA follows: TGTGCTAGTGGTTTTACGAGCTCTGGGGCCAACGTCCTGACTTTC. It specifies CASGFTSSGANVLTF. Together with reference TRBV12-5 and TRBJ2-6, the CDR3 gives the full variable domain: DARVTQTPRHKVTEMGQEVTMRCQPILGHNTVFWYRQTMMQGLELLAYFRNRAPLDDSGMPKDRFSAEMPDATLATLKIQPSEPRDSAVYFCASGFTSSGANVLTFGAGSRLTVL.

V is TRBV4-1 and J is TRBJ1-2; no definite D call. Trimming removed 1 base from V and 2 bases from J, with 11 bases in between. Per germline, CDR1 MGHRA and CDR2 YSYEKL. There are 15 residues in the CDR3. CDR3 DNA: TGCGCCAGCAGCCAAGTTGCTACCGGGAACTATGGCTACACCTTC. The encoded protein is CASSQVATGNYGYTF.

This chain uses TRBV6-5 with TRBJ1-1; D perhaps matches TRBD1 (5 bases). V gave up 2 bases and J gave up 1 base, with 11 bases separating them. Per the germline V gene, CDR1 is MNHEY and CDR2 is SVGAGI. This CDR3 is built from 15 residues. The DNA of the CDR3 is TGTGCCAGCAGTTACGAGGGACTGCCGAACACTGAAGCTTTCTTT. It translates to CASSYEGLPNTEAFF.

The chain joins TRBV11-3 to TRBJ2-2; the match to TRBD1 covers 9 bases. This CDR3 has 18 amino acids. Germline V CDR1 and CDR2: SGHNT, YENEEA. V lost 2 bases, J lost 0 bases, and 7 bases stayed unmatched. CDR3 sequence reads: CASSLWDRVVANTGELFF. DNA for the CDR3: TGTGCCAGCAGCTTATGGGACAGGGTAGTTGCGAACACCGGGGAGCTGTTTTTT.

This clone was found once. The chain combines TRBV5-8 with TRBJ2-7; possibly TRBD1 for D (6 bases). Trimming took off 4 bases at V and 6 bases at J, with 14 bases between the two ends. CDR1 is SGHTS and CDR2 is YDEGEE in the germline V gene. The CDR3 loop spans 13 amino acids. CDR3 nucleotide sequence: TGTGCCAGCAGCCGAGACAGGATCGGCGAGCAGTACTTC. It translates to CASSRDRIGEQYF.

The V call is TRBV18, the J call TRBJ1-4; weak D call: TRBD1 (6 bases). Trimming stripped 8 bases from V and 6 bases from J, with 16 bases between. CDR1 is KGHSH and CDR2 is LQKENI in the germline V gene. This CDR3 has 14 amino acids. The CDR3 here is CASTQGTTDEKLFF. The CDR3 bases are TGTGCCAGCACCCAGGGGACAACGGATGAAAAACTGTTTTTT.

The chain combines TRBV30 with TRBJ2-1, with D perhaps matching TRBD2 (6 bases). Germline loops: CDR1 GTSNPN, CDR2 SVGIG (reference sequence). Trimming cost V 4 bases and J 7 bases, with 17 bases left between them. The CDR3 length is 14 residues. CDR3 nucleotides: TGTGCCTGGAACCCCGGGAGAGAGGTGAATGAGCAGTTCTTC. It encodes CAWNPGREVNEQFF.

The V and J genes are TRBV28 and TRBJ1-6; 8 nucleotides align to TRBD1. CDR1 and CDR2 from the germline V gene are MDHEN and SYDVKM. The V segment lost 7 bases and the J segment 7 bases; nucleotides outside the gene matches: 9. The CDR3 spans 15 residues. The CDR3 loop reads CASTGSTGVNSPLHF. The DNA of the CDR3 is TGTGCCAGCACGGGCTCGACAGGGGTAAATTCACCCCTCCACTTT. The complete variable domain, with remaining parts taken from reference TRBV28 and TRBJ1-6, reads DVKVTQSSRYLVKRTGEKVFLECVQDMDHENMFWYRQDPGLGLRLIYFSYDVKMKEKGDIPEGYSVSREKKERFSLILESASTNQTSMYLCASTGSTGVNSPLHFGNGTRLTVT.

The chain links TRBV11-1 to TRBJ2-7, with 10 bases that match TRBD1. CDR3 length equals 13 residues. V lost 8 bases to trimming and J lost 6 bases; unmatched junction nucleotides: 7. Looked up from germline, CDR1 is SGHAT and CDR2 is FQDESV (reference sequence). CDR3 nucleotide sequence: TGTGCCAGCGGTAAGACAGGGGGCGGCGAGCAGTACTTC. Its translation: CASGKTGGGEQYF.

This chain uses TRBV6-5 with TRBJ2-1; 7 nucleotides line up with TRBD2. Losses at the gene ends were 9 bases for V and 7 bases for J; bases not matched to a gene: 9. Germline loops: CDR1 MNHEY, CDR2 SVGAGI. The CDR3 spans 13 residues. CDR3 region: CASFLGRGNEQFF. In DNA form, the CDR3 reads TGTGCCAGTTTCCTTGGGAGGGGAAATGAGCAGTTCTTC.

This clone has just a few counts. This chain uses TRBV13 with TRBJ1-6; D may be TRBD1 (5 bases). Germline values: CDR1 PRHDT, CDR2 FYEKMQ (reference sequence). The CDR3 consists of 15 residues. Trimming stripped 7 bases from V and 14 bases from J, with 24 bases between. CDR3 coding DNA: TGTGCCAGCACGCACCGGGCCGGGGACTTAGAAACCCTCCACTTT. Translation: CASTHRAGDLETLHF.

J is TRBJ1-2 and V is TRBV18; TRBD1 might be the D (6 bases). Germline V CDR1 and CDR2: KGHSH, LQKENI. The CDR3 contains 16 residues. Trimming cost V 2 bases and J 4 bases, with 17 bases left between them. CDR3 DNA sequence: TGTGCCAGCTCACCAACTCCGGACAGTTCGGCCTATGGCTACACCTTC. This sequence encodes CASSPTPDSSAYGYTF.

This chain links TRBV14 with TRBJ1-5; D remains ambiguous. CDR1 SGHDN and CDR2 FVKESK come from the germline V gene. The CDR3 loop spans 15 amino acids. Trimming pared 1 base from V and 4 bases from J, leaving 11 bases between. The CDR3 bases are TGTGCCAGCAGCCAAGGGGGAGTAAAAAATCAGCCCCAGCATTTT. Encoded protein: CASSQGGVKNQPQHF.

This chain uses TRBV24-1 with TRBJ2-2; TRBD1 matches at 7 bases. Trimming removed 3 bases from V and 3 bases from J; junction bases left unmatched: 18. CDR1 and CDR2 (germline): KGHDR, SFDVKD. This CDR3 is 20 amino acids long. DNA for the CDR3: TGTGCCACCAGTGATACCGGGACAGCCACCCGACGATTCTACACCGGGGAGCTGTTTTTT. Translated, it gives CATSDTGTATRRFYTGELFF.

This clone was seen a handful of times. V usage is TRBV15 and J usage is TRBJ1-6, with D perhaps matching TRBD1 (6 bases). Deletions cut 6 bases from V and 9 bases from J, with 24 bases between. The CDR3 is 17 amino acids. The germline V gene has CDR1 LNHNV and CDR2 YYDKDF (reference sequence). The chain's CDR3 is CATSNTHRAASGSPLHF. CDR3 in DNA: TGTGCCACCAGTAATACCCACAGGGCAGCCTCGGGTTCACCCCTCCACTTT.

The CDR3 DNA reads TGTGCCAGCAGCTTCCAAGGACTCACCACAGATACGCAGTATTTT. Its translation is CASSFQGLTTDTQYF. The chain recombines TRBV9 with TRBJ2-3; D may be TRBD2 (5 bases). CDR3 length: 15 amino acids. V was pared by 4 bases and J by 2 bases, with 14 bases between. Germline CDR1 reads SGDLS; CDR2 reads YYNGEE. The full variable domain, with the rest looked up from reference TRBV9 and TRBJ2-3, is DSGVTQTPKHLITATGQRVTLRCSPRSGDLSVYWYQQSLDQGLQFLIQYYNGEERAKGNILERFSAQQFPDLHSELNLSSLELGDSALYFCASSFQGLTTDTQYFGPGTRLTVL.

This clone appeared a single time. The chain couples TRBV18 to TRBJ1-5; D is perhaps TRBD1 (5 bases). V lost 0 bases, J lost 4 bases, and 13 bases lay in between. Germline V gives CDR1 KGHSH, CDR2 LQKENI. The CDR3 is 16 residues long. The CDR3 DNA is TGTGCCAGCTCACCACCGGGGGGGGTTGGGAATCAGCCCCAGCATTTT. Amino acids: CASSPPGGVGNQPQHF.

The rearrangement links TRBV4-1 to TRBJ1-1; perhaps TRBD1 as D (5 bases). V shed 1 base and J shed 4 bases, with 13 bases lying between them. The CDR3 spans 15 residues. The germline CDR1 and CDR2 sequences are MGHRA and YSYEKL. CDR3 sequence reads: CASSQGRGGTTEAFF. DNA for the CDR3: TGCGCCAGCAGCCAAGGAAGGGGAGGTACCACTGAAGCTTTCTTT.

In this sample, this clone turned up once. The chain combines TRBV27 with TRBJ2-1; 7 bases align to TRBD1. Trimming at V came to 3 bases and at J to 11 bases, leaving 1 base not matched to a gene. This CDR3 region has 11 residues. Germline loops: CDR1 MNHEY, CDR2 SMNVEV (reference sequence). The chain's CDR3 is CASSLTGKQFF. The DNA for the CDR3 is TGTGCCAGCAGTTTGACAGGGAAGCAGTTCTTC.

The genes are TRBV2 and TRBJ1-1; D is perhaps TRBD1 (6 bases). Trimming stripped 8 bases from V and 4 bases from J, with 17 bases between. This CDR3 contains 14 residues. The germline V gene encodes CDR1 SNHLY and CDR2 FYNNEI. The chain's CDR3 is CASQSTGWSTEAFF. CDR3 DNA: TGTGCCAGCCAGTCCACAGGGTGGAGCACTGAAGCTTTCTTT. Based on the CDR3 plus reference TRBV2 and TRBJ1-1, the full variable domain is EPEVTQTPSHQVTQMGQEVILRCVPISNHLYFYWYRQILGQKVEFLVSFYNNEISEKSEIFDDQFSVERPDGSNFTLKIRSTKLEDSAMYFCASQSTGWSTEAFFGQGTRLTVV.

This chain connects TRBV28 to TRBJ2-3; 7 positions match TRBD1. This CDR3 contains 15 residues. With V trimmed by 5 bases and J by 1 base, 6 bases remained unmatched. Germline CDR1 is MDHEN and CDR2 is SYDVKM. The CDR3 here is CASSLYTGGTDTQYF. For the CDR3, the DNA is TGTGCCAGCAGTCTATATACAGGGGGCACAGATACGCAGTATTTT. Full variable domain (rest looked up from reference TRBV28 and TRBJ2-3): DVKVTQSSRYLVKRTGEKVFLECVQDMDHENMFWYRQDPGLGLRLIYFSYDVKMKEKGDIPEGYSVSREKKERFSLILESASTNQTSMYLCASSLYTGGTDTQYFGPGTRLTVL.

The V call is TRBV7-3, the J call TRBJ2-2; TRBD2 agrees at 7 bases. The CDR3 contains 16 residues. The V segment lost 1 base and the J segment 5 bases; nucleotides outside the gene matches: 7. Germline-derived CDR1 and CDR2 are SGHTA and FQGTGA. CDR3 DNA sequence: TGTGCCAGCAGCTTAAGGTCGGGGGAGGGGACCGGGGAGCTGTTTTTT. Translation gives CASSLRSGEGTGELFF. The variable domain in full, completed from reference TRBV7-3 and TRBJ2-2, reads GAGVSQTPSNKVTEKGKYVELRCDPISGHTALYWYRQSLGQGPEFLIYFQGTGAADDSGLPNDRFFAVRPEGSVSTLKIQRTERGDSAVYLCASSLRSGEGTGELFFGEGSRLTVL.

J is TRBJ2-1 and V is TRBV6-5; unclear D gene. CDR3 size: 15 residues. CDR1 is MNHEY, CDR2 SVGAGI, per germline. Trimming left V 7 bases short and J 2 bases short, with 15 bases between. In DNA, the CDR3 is TGTGCCAGCATTGGTATGGGCCAGACCTACAATGAGCAGTTCTTC. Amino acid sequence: CASIGMGQTYNEQFF.

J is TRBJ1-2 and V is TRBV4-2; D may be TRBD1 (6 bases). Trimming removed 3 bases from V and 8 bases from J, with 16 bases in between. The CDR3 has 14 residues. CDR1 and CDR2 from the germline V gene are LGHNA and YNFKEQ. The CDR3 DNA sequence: TGTGCCAGCAGCCAGGATGACAGGCCCTTGGGCTACACCTTC. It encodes CASSQDDRPLGYTF.

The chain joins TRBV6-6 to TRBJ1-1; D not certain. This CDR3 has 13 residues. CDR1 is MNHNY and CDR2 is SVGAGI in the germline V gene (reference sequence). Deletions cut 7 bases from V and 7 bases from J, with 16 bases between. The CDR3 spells CASKSTGNGEAFF. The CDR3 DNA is TGTGCCAGCAAAAGTACGGGGAACGGTGAAGCTTTCTTT.